Following are 29 T cell receptor beta chains from one sample sequenced in a study of CD8 T cells in Susac syndrome. With random hexamers, reverse transcription was performed on roughly 0.45 to 1 ug of RNA. TCRdb re-derived calls from the immunoSEQ multiplex PCR reads in MiXCR, one entry per CDR3 protein. This sample has tens of thousands of distinct CDR3 sequences, with approximately 94% found just once. The sample comprised CD4+ T cells from PBMCs. The receptors come from a human donor with Susac syndrome.

This chain joins TRBV7-9 and TRBJ2-7, with 9 bases identical to TRBD1. Germline V gene data show CDR1 as SEHNR and CDR2 as FQNEAQ (reference sequence). Trimming took 4 bases from V and 8 from J; bases not matched to a gene: 6. The CDR3 totals 13 residues. The CDR3 loop reads CASSSGQGRKQYF. The CDR3, as DNA: TGTGCCAGCAGCTCGGGACAGGGTAGAAAGCAGTACTTC.

V is TRBV20-1 and J is TRBJ2-2; 10 bases are a match to TRBD2. Trimming cost V 5 bases and J 3 bases; bases outside gene matches: 9. The CDR3 has 16 amino acids. Germline V gene sequence: CDR1 DFQATT, CDR2 SNEGSKA (reference sequence). The CDR3 protein is CSAQSLAGVDTGELFF. The CDR3 DNA reads TGCAGTGCTCAATCCCTAGCGGGGGTTGACACCGGGGAGCTGTTTTTT.

The chain recombines TRBV29-1 with TRBJ2-6; D is unclear. V was cut by 5 bases and J by 3 bases, with 5 bases left in between. Looked up from germline, CDR1 is SQVTM and CDR2 is ANQGSEA. CDR3 size: 12 residues. CDR3: CSVSGGANVLTF. CDR3 nucleotide sequence: TGCAGCGTTTCGGGTGGGGCCAACGTCCTGACTTTC.

The chain links TRBV5-6 to TRBJ1-5; 7 nucleotides match TRBD1. The CDR3 length is 14 residues. The ends lost 4 bases at V and 9 bases at J; junction bases unmatched: 10. The germline CDR1 and CDR2 sequences are SGHDT and YYEEEE. The CDR3 is CASSTTGQVPPQHF. CDR3 nucleotide sequence: TGTGCCAGCAGCACGACAGGGCAGGTTCCGCCCCAGCATTTT.

The rearrangement links TRBV20-1 to TRBJ2-5; 14 bases line up with TRBD2. After removal of 6 bases from V and 5 bases from J, the junction contained 11 bases not matched to a gene. From germline, CDR1 is DFQATT and CDR2 SNEGSKA (reference sequence). This CDR3 has 16 amino acids. In DNA, the CDR3 is TGCAGTGCCACCCCAGGGACTAGCGGGAGCCTCGAGACCCAGTACTTC. It yields the protein CSATPGTSGSLETQYF.

The chain joins TRBV4-2 to TRBJ1-1; 8 bases match TRBD1. This CDR3 is 14 amino acids long. V was pared by 3 bases and J by 0 bases, with 0 bases of the junction left unmatched. The germline gives CDR1 LGHNA, CDR2 YNFKEQ. The CDR3 DNA reads TGTGCCAGCAGCCAGGGACAGGTGAACACTGAAGCTTTCTTT. It encodes CASSQGQVNTEAFF.

The V and J genes are TRBV29-1 and TRBJ1-1; a weak D match, TRBD1 (5 bases). V was cut by 1 base and J by 1 base, with 7 bases left in between. The CDR3 is 13 residues long. Germline loops: CDR1 SQVTM, CDR2 ANQGSEA. CDR3 sequence reads: CSVEGRANTEAFF. The CDR3 DNA is TGCAGCGTTGAAGGCAGGGCGAACACTGAAGCTTTCTTT.

The CDR3 loop is CSALSGGLHTQYF. CDR3 bases: TGCAGTGCTCTTAGCGGGGGACTGCATACCCAGTACTTC. The chain carries TRBV20-1 and TRBJ2-5, with 9 bases fitting TRBD2. CDR1 is DFQATT and CDR2 is SNEGSKA in the germline V gene (reference sequence). The CDR3 loop spans 13 amino acids. V was clipped by 5 bases and J by 8 bases; unmatched bases: 9.

This chain uses TRBV6-5 with TRBJ2-2; maybe TRBD1 (6 bases). Germline CDR1 MNHEY, CDR2 SVGAGI. The CDR3 contains 16 residues. V was clipped by 2 bases and J by 5 bases, with 15 bases between them. The CDR3 here is CASSYSLGAGTGELFF. The CDR3 DNA is TGTGCCAGCAGTTACAGTTTGGGGGCAGGGACCGGGGAGCTGTTTTTT.

There are a few counts of this clonotype. The chain uses TRBV7-2 and TRBJ2-1, with TRBD2 matching 13 bases. Germline assignment: CDR1 SGHTA and CDR2 FQGNSA. The CDR3 is made up of 16 amino acids. After removal of 5 bases from V and 8 bases from J, the junction contained 9 bases not matched to a gene. The CDR3 spells CASSVTLAGGPYEQFF. Here the CDR3 DNA reads TGTGCCAGCAGCGTGACACTAGCGGGAGGGCCTTATGAGCAGTTCTTC.

The chain combines TRBV28 with TRBJ1-5; a weak D match, TRBD1 (5 bases). Looked up from germline, CDR1 is MDHEN and CDR2 is SYDVKM. V was pared by 5 bases and J by 4 bases, with 6 bases between. The CDR3 loop spans 12 amino acids. CDR3: CASSPGNQPQHF. CDR3 nucleotides: TGTGCCAGCAGTCCAGGGAATCAGCCCCAGCATTTT. Looking up the rest from reference TRBV28 and TRBJ1-5 gives the full variable domain: DVKVTQSSRYLVKRTGEKVFLECVQDMDHENMFWYRQDPGLGLRLIYFSYDVKMKEKGDIPEGYSVSREKKERFSLILESASTNQTSMYLCASSPGNQPQHFGDGTRLSIL.

The J gene is TRBJ2-2, the V gene TRBV5-1, with no clear D. Germline lookup yields CDR1 SGHRS and CDR2 YFSETQ. V was clipped by 0 bases and J by 5 bases, with 8 bases between them. CDR3 length: 14 residues. Here the CDR3 reads CASSLVTLTGELFF. In nucleotides, the CDR3 is TGCGCCAGCAGCTTGGTAACCCTAACCGGGGAGCTGTTTTTT.

This chain uses TRBV20-1 with TRBJ1-5; TRBD1 aligns across 10 bases. J lost 1 base, V lost 6 bases, and 3 bases had no gene match. The CDR3 is made up of 14 amino acids. Germline lookup yields CDR1 DFQATT and CDR2 SNEGSKA (reference sequence). The CDR3 loop reads CSAGQGRSNQPQHF. The CDR3 DNA sequence: TGCAGTGCGGGACAGGGGAGAAGCAATCAGCCCCAGCATTTT.

The J gene is TRBJ2-1, the V gene TRBV20-1; 10 bases are a match to TRBD2. CDR3 length equals 16 residues. Trimming took 5 bases from V and 0 from J; bases not matched to a gene: 7. CDR1 DFQATT and CDR2 SNEGSKA come from the germline V gene (reference sequence). The CDR3 nucleotides are TGCAGTGCTTTGTCACTAGCGGGAAGCTCCTACAATGAGCAGTTCTTC. It translates to CSALSLAGSSYNEQFF.

The chain recombines TRBV7-2 with TRBJ1-1, with D possibly matching TRBD1 (5 bases). Trimming shortened V by 1 base and J by 4 bases, and 7 bases separated the two germline ends. This CDR3 has 13 residues. CDR1 is SGHTA, CDR2 FQGNSA, per germline. The CDR3 sequence is CASSLGTPTEAFF. Here the CDR3 DNA reads TGTGCCAGCAGCTTAGGGACACCCACTGAAGCTTTCTTT.

This rearrangement joins TRBV5-4 to TRBJ2-5; 8 positions agree with TRBD2. After removal of 5 bases from V and 1 base from J, the junction contained 4 bases not matched to a gene. Germline V gene data show CDR1 as SGHNT and CDR2 as YYREEE (reference sequence). The CDR3 consists of 14 residues. The CDR3 nucleotides are TGTGCCAGCAGTTTTAGCGGGATCCAAGAGACCCAGTACTTC. This gives the protein CASSFSGIQETQYF.

V usage is TRBV15 and J usage is TRBJ2-1; 12 nucleotides match TRBD2. V lost 1 base and J lost 1; bases outside the gene matches: 11. The CDR3 sequence is 20 residues long. The V gene's germline CDR1 is LNHNV and CDR2 YYDKDF (reference sequence). The DNA of the CDR3 is TGTGCCACCAGCAGAGGCACAAGACTAGCGGGAGCACCATCCTACAATGAGCAGTTCTTC. Residues: CATSRGTRLAGAPSYNEQFF.

CDR3 region: CSVEALDTQYF. The CDR3 DNA sequence: TGCAGCGTTGAAGCTTTAGATACGCAGTATTTT. The rearrangement joins TRBV29-1 to TRBJ2-3; D gene unclear. Germline values: CDR1 SQVTM, CDR2 ANQGSEA. The CDR3 is 11 residues long. The V and J ends lost 1 base and 5 bases respectively, with 4 bases between them.

V is TRBV7-9 and J is TRBJ1-4, with D unclear. V was cut by 3 bases and J by 5 bases, with 13 bases left in between. This CDR3 contains 15 residues. The germline gives CDR1 SEHNR, CDR2 FQNEAQ (reference sequence). The CDR3 DNA reads TGTGCCAGCAGCTTTGGACGGGCCGCAAATGAAAAACTGTTTTTT. Residues: CASSFGRAANEKLFF.

This chain's CDR3 is CASSPAGQETQYF. The CDR3 bases are TGTGCCAGCAGTCCAGCAGGGCAAGAGACCCAGTACTTC. The chain joins TRBV7-2 to TRBJ2-5, with a possible D match to TRBD1 (5 bases). CDR3 length: 13 amino acids. Looked up from germline, CDR1 is SGHTA and CDR2 is FQGNSA. V shed 6 bases and J shed 2 bases, with 10 bases lying between them.

J is TRBJ2-1 and V is TRBV4-1, with D possibly being TRBD1 (5 bases). The germline V and J ends were trimmed by 6 bases and 5 bases, with 14 bases remaining between them. There are 14 residues in the CDR3. Germline-derived CDR1 and CDR2 are MGHRA and YSYEKL. The CDR3 loop is CASRKGLEDNEQFF. Here the CDR3 DNA reads TGCGCCAGCAGAAAGGGGCTAGAGGACAATGAGCAGTTCTTC.

V and J are TRBV29-1 and TRBJ1-6, with D unresolved. The V and J ends lost 5 bases and 7 bases respectively, with 12 bases between them. CDR3 size: 13 residues. The germline gives CDR1 SQVTM, CDR2 ANQGSEA. CDR3 sequence reads: CSVQTRDNSPLHF. In DNA, the CDR3 is TGCAGCGTTCAGACAAGAGACAATTCACCCCTCCACTTT.

The chain is built from TRBV28 and TRBJ2-5, with 7 bases aligning to TRBD1. J was trimmed by 5 bases and V by 6 bases; bases with no gene match: 9. CDR1 and CDR2 from the germline V gene are MDHEN and SYDVKM. This CDR3 is 14 amino acids long. CDR3 amino acids: CASRLQGNVETQYF. In DNA form, the CDR3 reads TGTGCCAGCAGGTTACAGGGGAACGTGGAGACCCAGTACTTC.

The chain has TRBV18 and TRBJ2-4; D unresolved. Germline CDR1 is KGHSH and CDR2 is LQKENI. Trimming stripped 6 bases from V and 5 bases from J, with 26 bases between. CDR3 length equals 18 residues. The CDR3 here is CASSTTSSPFLRQNIQYF. The CDR3 nucleotides are TGTGCCAGCTCTACCACCAGCTCGCCATTCCTCCGCCAAAACATTCAGTACTTC.

The CDR3 is CAFPKTDYEQYF. DNA for the CDR3: TGTGCCTTTCCTAAGACCGACTACGAGCAGTACTTC. V is TRBV21-1 and J is TRBJ2-7. TRBV21-1 counts as a pseudogene. This CDR3 comprises 12 residues.

This rearrangement joins TRBV19 to TRBJ2-1; 8 bases are a match to TRBD2. This CDR3 has 12 residues. With 5 bases clipped from V and 13 bases from J, the junction kept 7 bases outside the gene matches. Germline CDR1 reads LNHDA; CDR2 reads SQIVND (reference sequence). The CDR3 spells CASSATGTRQFF. The CDR3 nucleotides read TGTGCCAGTAGTGCCACCGGGACTAGACAGTTCTTC.

This clonotype was seen once. The J gene is TRBJ1-5, the V gene TRBV20-1; maybe TRBD1 (5 bases). The V and J ends lost 3 bases and 10 bases respectively, with 10 bases between them. Germline V gene lookup returns CDR1 DFQATT and CDR2 SNEGSKA (reference sequence). The CDR3 loop spans 11 amino acids. CDR3 sequence: CSARARDPQHF. The CDR3 DNA reads TGCAGTGCTAGGGCCCGGGACCCCCAGCATTTT.

This clonotype was detected only once. This chain uses TRBV29-1 with TRBJ1-3; unclear D gene. The CDR3 covers 15 residues. Trimming pared 4 bases from V and 7 bases from J, leaving 20 bases between. From germline, CDR1 is SQVTM and CDR2 ANQGSEA. Written as DNA, the CDR3 is TGCAGCGTTGTAAAGCAAACGATTGAAAGGAACACCATATATTTT. This translates into CSVVKQTIERNTIYF.

The genes are TRBV2 and TRBJ1-5; a possible D gene is TRBD1 (5 bases). Between the trimmed V and J ends, which lost 7 bases and 0 bases, there was a span of 10 bases. There are 14 residues in the CDR3. Per germline, CDR1 SNHLY and CDR2 FYNNEI. CDR3 in amino acids: CASKTGTSNQPQHF. The CDR3 DNA follows: TGTGCCAGCAAAACGGGGACTAGCAATCAGCCCCAGCATTTT.